This passage covers 29 T cell receptor beta chains from one sample sequenced in a study of blood T cells in healthy people across ages. The authors ran a second PCR of about 6 to 11 cycles using a sample-barcoded 5' primer and a J-beta primer mix. Via MiXCR, TCRdb re-called the 5' RACE reads, giving one row per CDR3 protein. This repertoire shows about 1.6 million distinct CDR3 sequences, almost 35% found once; its top ten account for approximately 10%. Sequencing was done on a sample of blood. These receptors all stem from a woman younger than 45 in good health.

The V and J genes are TRBV7-2 and TRBJ2-7; the match to TRBD1 covers 7 bases. The germline gives CDR1 SGHTA, CDR2 FQGNSA. V shed 2 bases, J shed 4 bases, and the junction held 11 bases outside the gene matches. The CDR3 runs 16 residues. Written as DNA, the CDR3 is TGTGCCAGCAGCTTACGAGGTTGGGGACAGCAGTACGAGCAGTACTTC. Its translation: CASSLRGWGQQYEQYF.

In its sample, this clonotype was seen many times. The CDR3: CSAIQTGSSNQPQHF. Here the CDR3 DNA reads TGCAGTGCTATACAGACAGGGAGCAGCAATCAGCCCCAGCATTTT. J is TRBJ1-5 and V is TRBV20-1, with 7 positions matching TRBD1. This CDR3 is 15 amino acids long. The V segment lost 4 bases and the J segment 1 base; nucleotides outside the gene matches: 7. The germline gives CDR1 DFQATT, CDR2 SNEGSKA (reference sequence).

V gene TRBV6-1 combines with J gene TRBJ2-3, with no clear D. CDR1 and CDR2 (germline): MNHNS, SASEGT. Trimming shortened V by 2 bases and J by 2 bases, and 14 bases separated the two germline ends. CDR3 size: 16 residues. The CDR3 sequence: CASSEQSGTYTDTQYF. CDR3 nucleotide sequence: TGTGCCAGCAGTGAACAGTCAGGCACTTACACAGATACGCAGTATTTT.

A few counts support this clonotype. The chain combines TRBV5-1 with TRBJ2-7, with TRBD2 matching 9 bases. With 0 bases clipped from V and 7 bases from J, the junction kept 5 bases outside the gene matches. This CDR3 is built from 14 residues. The germline V gene has CDR1 SGHRS and CDR2 YFSETQ. The CDR3 sequence is CASSLEATSGEQYF. The CDR3 nucleotides read TGCGCCAGCAGCTTGGAAGCGACTAGCGGTGAGCAGTACTTC.

There are a few counts of this clonotype. The CDR3 DNA reads TGCGCCAGCAGCCAAGTGACAGGGGGCGGCCTTTCACCCCTCCACTTT. Encoded protein: CASSQVTGGGLSPLHF. The chain has TRBV4-1 and TRBJ1-6; 10 nucleotides line up with TRBD1. CDR3 length: 16 residues. J lost 9 bases, V lost 1 base, and 6 bases had no gene match. Germline assignment: CDR1 MGHRA and CDR2 YSYEKL.

This chain uses TRBV3-1 with TRBJ1-6; D call uncertain. CDR3 length equals 14 residues. Germline CDR1 and CDR2: LGHDT and YNNKEL (reference sequence). The ends were cut back, 0 bases at V and 8 bases at J, with 8 bases in the middle. In DNA, the CDR3 is TGTGCCAGCAGCCAAGACAGGATGTATTCACCCCTCCACTTT. As protein: CASSQDRMYSPLHF.

The rearrangement links TRBV27 to TRBJ2-5; D is uncertain. The J call may be wrong; the DNA end is better matched by TRBJ2-7. Germline V gene data show CDR1 as MNHEY and CDR2 as SMNVEV (reference sequence). The CDR3 extends over 16 amino acids. The DNA for the CDR3 is TGTGCCAGCAAATTCCAGGCAAATACCTATTTATACGAGCAGTACTTC. It codes for CASKFQANTYLYEQYF.

The chain employs TRBV2 and TRBJ1-2; D possibly corresponds to TRBD1 (6 bases). This CDR3 is 14 amino acids long. The ends were cut back, 11 bases at V and 8 bases at J, with 24 bases in the middle. Germline CDR1 reads SNHLY; CDR2 reads FYNNEI. As DNA, the CDR3 is TGTGCCGGAACAAGCTCCCCAGGGGCTGGCGGCTACACCTTC. Protein product: CAGTSSPGAGGYTF.

There are many counts of this clonotype. The gene calls are TRBV20-1 and TRBJ2-7; the D gene is possibly TRBD1 (6 bases). The germline gives CDR1 DFQATT, CDR2 SNEGSKA (reference sequence). The V end was cut by 4 bases, the J end by 4 bases, with 14 bases between. The CDR3 loop spans 13 amino acids. In DNA form, the CDR3 reads TGCAGTGCTACACAGGGCCCCCCGTACGAGCAGTACTTC. Translation gives CSATQGPPYEQYF.

There are a few counts of this clonotype. V and J are TRBV10-3 and TRBJ1-2; 9 bases fit TRBD1. V lost 3 bases and J lost 9; bases outside the gene matches: 8. The CDR3 is 14 residues long. CDR1 is ENHRY, CDR2 SYGVKD, per germline. DNA of the CDR3: TGTGCCATCAGTGATGGGGCACAGGGGGCGAGCTACACCTTC. Amino acid sequence: CAISDGAQGASYTF.

This clonotype was seen more than once but under ten times. Germline and junction disagree at one end, which may indicate a read error. The chain recombines TRBV4-2 with TRBJ2-7, with D possibly TRBD1 on 6 matching bases. Per germline, CDR1 LGHNA and CDR2 YNFKEQ. The CDR3 runs to 15 residues. The CDR3 DNA is TGTGCCAGCAACCAAGAGCAAGGGGGTTGGTTGGAGCAGTACTTC. Its protein is CASNQEQGGWLEQYF.

This clonotype was counted ten times or more. J is TRBJ2-5 and V is TRBV12-3 or TRBV12-4; TRBD1 aligns across 8 bases. This CDR3 contains 14 residues. The junction had 5 bases not matched to a gene; V was cut back by 6 bases and J by 2 bases. CDR3 DNA: TGTGCCAGCAGAACCGGGACAGGACAAGAGACCCAGTACTTC. Amino acids: CASRTGTGQETQYF.

The chain's CDR3 is CASSFGPVRAFYGYTF. As DNA, the CDR3 is TGTGCCAGCAGTTTCGGCCCCGTTCGGGCCTTCTATGGCTACACCTTC. The V and J genes are TRBV27 and TRBJ1-2, with D unresolved. This CDR3 is built from 16 residues. The V end lost 3 bases, the J end lost 4 bases, and 18 bases lay between the germline ends. In germline, CDR1 is MNHEY, CDR2 SMNVEV (reference sequence).

Comment on this clonotype: This sequence may be a read error, since a much larger clone differs from it by one base. J is TRBJ2-1 and V is TRBV29-1, with TRBD1 matching 12 bases. The last part of the DNA fits TRBJ2-7 better; the J call may be wrong. CDR1 is SQVTM, CDR2 ANQGSEA, per germline. The CDR3 is 13 residues long. The CDR3 nucleotides read TGCAGCGTCGGGACAGGGGGCTACAATGAGCAGTACTTC. Protein: CSVGTGGYNEQYF.

This clonotype was counted at least ten times. The V and J genes are TRBV20-1 and TRBJ1-2; D uncertain. Germline V CDR1 and CDR2: DFQATT, SNEGSKA (reference sequence). This CDR3 has 11 residues. V lost 6 bases to trimming and J lost 8 bases, with 13 bases between them. For the CDR3, the DNA is TGCAGTGCCTCTTACCTCTCCGGCTACACCTTC. As protein: CSASYLSGYTF.

The V gene is TRBV27, the J gene TRBJ2-7; maybe TRBD2 (7 bases). Germline lookup yields CDR1 MNHEY and CDR2 SMNVEV (reference sequence). CDR3 length: 14 residues. Trimming pared 2 bases from V and 4 bases from J, leaving 12 bases between. The CDR3 DNA follows: TGTGCCAGCAGTTTAGCGGGGGCCCTTTACGAGCAGTACTTC. It encodes CASSLAGALYEQYF.

This clonotype was counted many times. The chain employs TRBV29-1 and TRBJ2-5; 7 nucleotides align to TRBD2. The CDR3 covers 16 residues. Trimming removed 6 bases from V and 1 base from J; junction bases left unmatched: 14. Germline V lookup: CDR1 SQVTM, CDR2 ANQGSEA. CDR3 nucleotides: TGCAGCGTCGCTCTCGGCGGAGTAGCGGGCCAAGAGACCCAGTACTTC. Encoded protein: CSVALGGVAGQETQYF.

CDR3 bases: TGTGCCTGGCAGTTACAGGGAAGATTGGTCGTGCAGTACTTC. It is translated as CAWQLQGRLVVQYF. The rearrangement joins TRBV30 to TRBJ2-4, with TRBD1 as a possible D gene (6 bases). V was trimmed by 5 bases and J by 13 bases, leaving 24 bases between them. In germline, CDR1 is GTSNPN, CDR2 SVGIG (reference sequence). The CDR3 is made up of 14 amino acids.

This rearrangement joins TRBV5-4 to TRBJ2-2, with a weak D call TRBD1 (6 bases). The germline V gene encodes CDR1 SGHNT and CDR2 YYREEE (reference sequence). Trimming removed 4 bases from V and 3 bases from J, with 16 bases in between. The CDR3 totals 16 residues. The CDR3 spells CASSPSLRGDTGELFF. The CDR3 region has the DNA TGTGCCAGCAGCCCATCGCTCAGGGGCGACACCGGGGAGCTGTTTTTT.

The J gene is TRBJ2-1, the V gene TRBV13; TRBD2 agrees at 13 bases. Germline V gene sequence: CDR1 PRHDT, CDR2 FYEKMQ (reference sequence). The length of the CDR3 is 15 residues. V was clipped by 5 bases and J by 7 bases; unmatched bases: 5. The CDR3 protein is CASSPQTSGGNEQFF. CDR3 in DNA: TGTGCCAGCAGCCCGCAGACTAGCGGGGGGAATGAGCAGTTCTTC.

The chain employs TRBV2 and TRBJ1-5; no clear D gene. The V and J ends lost 7 bases and 4 bases respectively, with 8 bases between them. The CDR3 is 12 residues long. Germline loops: CDR1 SNHLY, CDR2 FYNNEI. CDR3 coding DNA: TGTGCCAGCAATCTCGGGAATCAGCCCCAGCATTTT. Its translation: CASNLGNQPQHF. Combining the CDR3 with reference TRBV2 and TRBJ1-5 gives the whole variable domain EPEVTQTPSHQVTQMGQEVILRCVPISNHLYFYWYRQILGQKVEFLVSFYNNEISEKSEIFDDQFSVERPDGSNFTLKIRSTKLEDSAMYFCASNLGNQPQHFGDGTRLSIL.

This chain joins TRBV13 and TRBJ2-3; TRBD2 matches 10 bases. CDR3 length: 16 residues. The germline gives CDR1 PRHDT, CDR2 FYEKMQ (reference sequence). V lost 5 bases and J lost 5; bases outside the gene matches: 10. As DNA, the CDR3 is TGTGCCAGCAGCATAAGCGGGGGGGCCTCGTTAGATACGCAGTATTTT. Its protein product is CASSISGGASLDTQYF.

This clonotype has more than one count but fewer than ten. This chain uses TRBV27 with TRBJ2-3; TRBD1 agrees at 7 bases. V shed 4 bases and J 6 bases; nucleotides not matched to a gene: 10. Germline assignment: CDR1 MNHEY and CDR2 SMNVEV (reference sequence). The CDR3 sequence is 15 residues long. CDR3 sequence: CASSSRGPLRDTQYF. The DNA of the CDR3 is TGTGCCAGCAGTTCAAGGGGGCCCCTCAGGGATACGCAGTATTTT.

There are a few counts of this clonotype. The chain has TRBV2 and TRBJ2-2; tentatively, D is TRBD1 or TRBD2 (5 bases each). Per the germline V gene, CDR1 is SNHLY and CDR2 is FYNNEI. Trimming pared 6 bases from V and 3 bases from J, leaving 5 bases between. CDR3 length: 12 amino acids. CDR3 region: CASRGDTGELFF. CDR3 DNA: TGTGCCAGCAGGGGGGACACCGGGGAGCTGTTTTTT.

This clonotype was found many times. V usage is TRBV27 and J usage is TRBJ2-3; D is tentatively TRBD1 or TRBD2 (5 bases each). Germline CDR1 reads MNHEY; CDR2 reads SMNVEV (reference sequence). The CDR3 has 14 amino acids. Trimming took 8 bases from V and 2 from J, leaving 14 bases between them. The CDR3 here is CASGGGGTTDTQYF. Written as DNA, the CDR3 is TGTGCCAGCGGGGGTGGGGGAACCACAGATACGCAGTATTTT.

The V gene is TRBV5-1, the J gene TRBJ2-2, with 11 bases lining up with TRBD1. Per the germline V gene, CDR1 is SGHRS and CDR2 is YFSETQ. V shed 3 bases and J 4 bases; nucleotides not matched to a gene: 8. The CDR3 totals 17 residues. The CDR3 is CASSSFGGTGGTGELFF. For the CDR3, the DNA is TGCGCCAGCAGCTCTTTTGGAGGGACAGGGGGCACCGGGGAGCTGTTTTTT.

V gene TRBV4-1 combines with J gene TRBJ1-2; a weak D match, TRBD1 (5 bases). V was trimmed by 1 base and J by 8 bases, leaving 14 bases between them. The CDR3 spans 14 residues. CDR1 and CDR2 (germline): MGHRA, YSYEKL. The CDR3 DNA is TGCGCCAGCAGCCAAGTGGGAGGGACGGGGGGCTACACCTTC. Protein: CASSQVGGTGGYTF.

This clonotype came up a few times. The genes are TRBV29-1 and TRBJ2-1; unclear D gene. Germline loops: CDR1 SQVTM, CDR2 ANQGSEA. The CDR3 spans 14 residues. The V end was cut by 6 bases, the J end by 1 base, with 13 bases between. The CDR3 reads CSVPRGWSYNEQFF. The CDR3 nucleotides read TGCAGCGTCCCTCGTGGGTGGTCCTACAATGAGCAGTTCTTC.

V usage is TRBV3-1 and J usage is TRBJ1-4, with a possible D match to TRBD1 (6 bases). CDR1 LGHDT and CDR2 YNNKEL come from the germline V gene (reference sequence). CDR3 length equals 14 residues. V gave up 4 bases and J gave up 4 bases, with 10 bases separating them. The CDR3 DNA sequence: TGTGCCAGCAGCCGGGGACACCATAATGAAAAACTGTTTTTT. This translates into CASSRGHHNEKLFF.